This TCR beta chain derives from a study of blood T cell repertoires in COVID-19. Study-level background: The United States, Italy and Spain provided the acute and convalescent COVID-19 samples.

Per the original data handling: From reference gene primer amplification, estimates of nucleated cell counts were derived. The table came from immunoSEQ multiplex PCR; TCRdb's copy has only in-frame clones and leaves some out. The V and J calls and clone size were taken over from that table, and D and trimming were inferred from the DNA. Of around 70,000 clones in the sample, more than 80% are singletons; the top ten hold 18%. Source material: peripheral blood. The sequence derives from a woman aged 55-75 years with acute or convalescent COVID-19.

Written as DNA, the CDR3 is TGTGCCAGCAGCAGGACAGGGGGCTACGATAATGAAAAACTGTTTTTT. Translated, it gives CASSRTGGYDNEKLFF. The V and J genes are TRBV9 and TRBJ1-4; 11 bases are a match to TRBD1. Germline lookup yields CDR1 SGDLS and CDR2 YYNGEE. V gave up 4 bases and J gave up 4 bases; unmatched junction bases: 6. The CDR3 runs to 16 residues. The full variable domain, with the rest looked up from reference TRBV9 and TRBJ1-4, is DSGVTQTPKHLITATGQRVTLRCSPRSGDLSVYWYQQSLDQGLQFLIQYYNGEERAKGNILERFSAQQFPDLHSELNLSSLELGDSALYFCASSRTGGYDNEKLFFGSGTQLSVL.